A single T cell receptor (beta chain) is shown here with its context. The antigen it binds to is not known. One base away there is no much larger clone; base qualities are not given. Whole blood was collected in K2EDTA tubes by collaborating institutions according to the institutions' own protocols. For TCRbeta analysis, collaborators shipped samples as frozen whole blood, isolated PBMCs, or DNA extracted from either of those sample types. The CDR3 goes from the cysteine to the phenylalanine over 15 residues. The only DNA kept is the CDR3, 45 bases in frame from the first base. After removal of 4 bases from V and 1 base from J, the junction retains 3 bases not matched to a gene. In the germline V gene (reference sequence), CDR1 corresponds to MNHNY and CDR2 to SVGAGI. The data originate from a study of blood T cell repertoires in COVID-19 (dated by TCRdb to the early 2020s). For context, the study as a whole: Samples covering the acute and convalescent phases of COVID-19 were provided by collaborators in the United States, Italy and Spain. HLA class I and class II types, where available, came from metadata supplied by the sample provider rather than from assay-based typing. The material from the prospective study consisted of cDNA or gDNA derived from T cells, B-cell-depleted T cells, or PBMCs. Nearly every sample came with metadata listing a de-identified subject ID, COVID-19 status, age in years and sex. Samples came from the ongoing ImmuneRACE study (first 160 participants) plus 1,254 subjects from 6 global collaborators. Deeply sampled blood TCRbeta repertoires from subjects exposed to, actively infected with, or recovered from COVID-19 were included in the dataset. The repertoires were released in a freely available public database meant as a resource for research on the immune response to SARS-CoV-2.

The immunoSEQ Assay, a bias-controlled multiplex PCR, was used to amplify TCRbeta CDR3 regions from genomic DNA. The original methods were these. Within the assay, amplification of reference gene primers was used to estimate how many nucleated cells each sample contained. Sequence reads were collapsed and filtered to measure the absolute abundance of every unique TCRbeta CDR3 rearrangement. Productive Simpson clonality was computed per sample as the square root of Simpson's diversity index over productive rearrangements. TCRdb's version of the immuneACCESS table is confined to in-frame rearrangements and falls short of the full clone set. An unresolved V gene accounts for under half of the shortfall where checked; the remainder is of unknown origin. The DNA gave D and trimming, while V, J and clone size come from that table. Within this sample are about 160,000 clones, with more than 75% of them counted one time only. The ten largest clones add up to about 0.95% of the sample.

General conclusions and limits of the study: The amount of clinical and demographic metadata varied by source and participant and was provided uncurated.

Specimen: peripheral blood. The sequence is built from TRBV6-6 and TRBJ2-4; TRBD2 aligns with 8 central bases. The clonotype was recovered from a man aged 40-50 years with acute or convalescent COVID-19. The sequenced DNA: TGTGCCAGCAGTTCGCGGGAGGAGGCCAAAAACATTCAGTACTTC. Its translation reads: CASSSREEAKNIQYF.